This T cell receptor (beta chain) was found in a study of cytomegalovirus exposure and HLA in healthy donors. As to this clone: As yet, its antigen is unknown.

This CDR3 has 15 residues. The V gene's germline CDR1 is ENHRY and CDR2 SYGVKD. Trimming took off 3 bases at V and 1 base at J, with 10 bases between the two ends. The study ran its PCR with 60 Vbeta and 13 Jbeta primers. Generated by immunoSEQ multiplex PCR, the TCRdb table keeps only in-frame clones and is missing some. The sample has roughly 220,000 clones, around 86% seen once; the top ten hold less than 3.5%. Study-level points and caveats: A later analysis linked a missense DCLRE1C variant to TCR beta V- and J-gene trimming. Available immune exposure information covered CMV serostatus only. Among the most significant clusters, several appeared linked to common viral pathogens in a later analysis. Presence/absence analyses treated sequencing depth as roughly uniform across donors.

The clonotype originates from a woman aged 40 to 55 in good health and CMV-seronegative. V usage is TRBV10-3 and J usage is TRBJ1-5; D ambiguous. The material sequenced was PBMCs. The CDR3 coding sequence is TGTGCCATCAGTGAATATTCGGGAAGCAATCAGCCCCAGCATTTT. Protein: CAISEYSGSNQPQHF.